The present T cell receptor (beta chain) was sequenced within a study of shared clonotypes between healthy human individuals (TCRdb year 2020). Study-level background: A couple of women and three men aged 18 to 49 years were included in the cohort. Per donor, three plates each were used for CD4 naive and CD4 memory, two for CD8 naive, and one for CD8 memory. To estimate repertoire size and how much clonotype sharing occurs between individuals, the study deeply sequenced the blood TCR repertoires of roughly 5 healthy adults. Different laboratories and diverse techniques were used to prepare libraries and sequence TCR repertoires, to increase sequencing depth and limit assay-specific biases. Each donor's leukapheresis produced roughly between about 0.8 and 10 billion PBMCs. What the study reported, not specific to this receptor: Estimated clonotype richness was generally larger for naive than for memory subsets. About 4.5% of naive CD4, 3.5% of naive CD8, roughly 2.5% of memory CD4, and 0.4% of memory CD8 clonotypes were shared across several donors. Higher generation probabilities were observed for clonotypes shared by all four sorted-subset donors than for non-shared clonotypes. Because the study included only a small number of donors, the genetic and exposure-history diversity represented was limited. Rarefaction of sorted-subset datasets indicated incomplete sequencing despite the large sequencing depth. Sampling was restricted to blood, and TCR repertoires in tissues likely differ from the TCR repertoires found in blood. Pairwise subsampling led to the expectation that sequencing depth would affect the degree of clonotype sharing among donors.

Donors were healthy HIV-negative adults with no recently reported acute infections or vaccinations. Every donor was a Caucasian adult living in Nashville, Tennessee, USA. CD8 memory samples were composed of magnetically selected CD45RO+ cells combined with CCR7-negative CD45RA+ effector memory (TemRA) cells. Blood was collected by leukapheresis, and PBMCs were isolated by Ficoll-Histopaque density gradient centrifugation and then cryopreserved in liquid nitrogen vapor phase. Analytical flow cytometry was used to check the purity and quantity of every magnetically sorted T cell population. Genomic DNA was isolated from each sorted fraction and quantified by UV absorbance on a Nanodrop 2000c. CDR1 and CDR2 are read off the germline V gene (reference sequence) as SEHNR and FQNEAQ. V drops 7 bases and J drops 4 bases, leaving 10 bases in between. Reading from cysteine to phenylalanine, the CDR3 counts 12 amino acids. The read is trimmed to its CDR3 DNA, 36 bases read in frame from base 1.

In regard to this clone: What antigen it recognizes has not been identified. Per-nucleotide qualities are absent, and no much larger clonotype sits a single base away.

Using the deep immunoSEQ assay, TCR CDR3 regions were amplified from genomic DNA by multiplex PCR. Extracted genomic DNA from each cell subset was spread evenly across all wells of several immunoSEQ 96-well plates, with each plate serving as a replicate. For sorted subsets, roughly 200 ng genomic DNA, equal to 30,000 to 35,000 T cell genomes, was loaded into each replicate PCR. The purified libraries were quantified using a Qubit 3.0 fluorometer, sized with a Bioanalyzer 2100, and then quantified again using the KAPA Library Quantification kit. A separate single-read 150-cycle Illumina NextSeq 550 flow cell was used to sequence each immunoSEQ 96-well plate. The authors' pipeline ran thus. Because only junctional sequences without quality scores were contained in the immunoSEQ output, filtering matching that applied to full-length reads could not be performed. Sequences were annotated with PyIR, a Python wrapper for IgBLAST v1.9, and V/J genes and CDR3 were assigned using IMGT germline references. Any read was removed if the V/J assignment was weak (E-value above 1e-6), the CDR3 was missing, or the read contained stop codons, out-of-frame junctions, or ambiguous translated residues. V3J clonotypes were defined as sequences sharing an identical inferred V gene, J gene, and CDR3 amino acid sequence. The percentage overlap between two repertoires was calculated by dividing the number of shared unique clonotypes by the size of the smaller repertoire. Repertoire richness was assessed with RTK rarefaction, the Chao1 estimator, and Recon v2.1 estimates of unobserved clonotypes. Generation probabilities for all TCRbeta clonotypes obtained by the gDNA method from a few donors were computed using OLGA. This is the immuneACCESS table as TCRdb keeps it, with only in-frame sequences that have V and J called. A part of the clones is gone; compared with another copy, unresolved V genes explain less than half, and the rest is unexplained. The DNA gave D and trimming, while V, J and clone size come from that table. Recorded for this sample are around 95,000 clones; roughly two thirds of them occurred a single time. Jointly, the top ten make up roughly 43% of the sample.

The sample was memory CD8+ T cells sorted from blood. The sample's cell subset or site label is to be understood as: CD45RO+ cells pooled with CCR7-negative TemRA cells. The TCR was taken from a man aged 30-40 years in good health. The chain uses TRBV7-9 and TRBJ1-2; the D gene is unclear. The nucleotides are TGTGCCAGCACCTCTGGGAGCTATGGCTACACCTTC. This encodes CASTSGSYGYTF.